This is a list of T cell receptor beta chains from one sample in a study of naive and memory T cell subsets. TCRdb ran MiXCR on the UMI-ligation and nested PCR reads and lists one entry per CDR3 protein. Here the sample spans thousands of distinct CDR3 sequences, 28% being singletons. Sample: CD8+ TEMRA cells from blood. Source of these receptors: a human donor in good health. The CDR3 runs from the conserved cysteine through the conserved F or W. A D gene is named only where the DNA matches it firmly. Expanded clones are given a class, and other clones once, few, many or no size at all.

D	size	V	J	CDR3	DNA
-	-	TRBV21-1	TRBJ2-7	CASSKAGRAGYEQYF	TGTGCCAGCAGCAAAGCTGGCAGGGCTGGGTACGAGCAGTACTTC
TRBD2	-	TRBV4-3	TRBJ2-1	CASSQGLAGGPGEQFF	TGCGCCAGCAGCCAAGGGCTAGCGGGAGGGCCAGGTGAGCAGTTCTTC
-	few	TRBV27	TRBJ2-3	CASSSNGGDTQYF	TGTGCCAGCAGTTCCAACGGTGGAGATACGCAGTATTTT
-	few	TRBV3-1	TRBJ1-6	CASSQEAETNNSPLHF	TGTGCCAGCAGCCAAGAGGCTGAGACTAATAATTCACCCCTCCACTTT
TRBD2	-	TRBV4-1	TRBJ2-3	CASSQEGTSDRRYTDTQYF	TGCGCCAGCAGCCAAGAGGGGACTAGTGATCGTAGATACACAGATACGCAGTATTTT
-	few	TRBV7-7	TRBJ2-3	CASSRGLGTDTQYF	TGTGCTAGCAGCCGCGGACTTGGCACAGATACGCAGTATTTT
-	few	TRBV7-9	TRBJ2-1	CASSSASPQDEQFF	TGTGCCAGCAGCTCTGCCAGCCCCCAGGATGAGCAGTTCTTC
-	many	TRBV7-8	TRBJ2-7	CASSLARTTYEQYF	TGTGCCAGCAGCTTAGCGCGGACCACATACGAGCAGTACTTC
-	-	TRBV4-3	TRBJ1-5	CASSQDGGYNQPQHF	TGCGCCAGCAGCCAAGATGGGGGGTACAATCAGCCCCAGCATTTT
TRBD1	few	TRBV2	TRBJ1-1	CANARTGNTEAFF	TGTGCAAATGCTAGGACAGGGAACACTGAAGCTTTCTTT
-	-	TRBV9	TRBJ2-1	CASSDNRIGYNEQFF	TGTGCCAGCAGCGACAACAGGATTGGCTACAATGAGCAGTTCTTC
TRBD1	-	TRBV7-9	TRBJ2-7	CASSRGQGGSYEQYF	TGTGCCAGCAGCCGAGGACAGGGCGGCTCCTACGAGCAGTACTTC
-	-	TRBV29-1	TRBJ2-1	CSAFGANNEQFF	TGCAGCGCCTTCGGGGCTAACAATGAGCAGTTCTTC
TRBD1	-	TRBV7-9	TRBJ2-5	CASSLQGAQETQYF	TGTGCCAGCAGCTTACAGGGGGCCCAAGAGACCCAGTACTTC
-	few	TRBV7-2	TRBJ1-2	CASSPQGGGNGYTF	TGTGCCAGCAGCCCCCAGGGCGGGGGCAATGGCTACACCTTC
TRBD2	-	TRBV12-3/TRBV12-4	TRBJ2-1	CASNRLAGDNEQFF	TGTGCCAGCAACCGACTAGCGGGCGACAATGAGCAGTTCTTC